The T cell receptor beta chain under discussion was sequenced for a study of blood T cell repertoires in COVID-19. The wider study: Collection of acute and convalescent COVID-19 samples took place in the United States, Italy and Spain. PBMCs, B-cell-depleted T cells, or T cells were the source of the cDNA or gDNA that made up the material.

The authors' processing: Nucleated cell number was recorded as an estimate derived from reference gene primer amplification. Assay used: immunoSEQ multiplex PCR; TCRdb lists only in-frame clones, some missing. V, J and clone size are taken as reported in that table, and D and trimming were inferred from the DNA itself. Of 250,000 to 300,000 clones listed, more than 70% were seen once; the top ten hold 0.75% to 1%. Germline-derived CDR1 and CDR2 are KGHSH and LQKENI. V was pared by 5 bases and J by 4 bases, with 7 bases of the junction left unmatched. The CDR3 is 15 amino acids. The chain employs TRBV18 and TRBJ1-5; the match to TRBD1 covers 8 bases. The TCR originated in a middle-aged woman who had recovered from COVID-19. The sequenced sample consisted of peripheral blood. The CDR3 nucleotides read TGTGCCAGCTCAACCGGACAGGGTTTTAATCAGCCCCAGCATTTT. It codes for CASSTGQGFNQPQHF.